This T cell receptor beta chain was sequenced for a study of shared clonotypes between healthy human individuals. Study overall: Every donor yielded three CD4 naive, three CD4 memory, two CD8 naive and one CD8 memory plate.

Profiling relied on immunoSEQ multiplex PCR, and the TCRdb table lists in-frame clones only, not all of them. The profile shows about 2 million clones, about 95% of them singletons. Terminally differentiated effector memory CD45RA+ cells were excluded from the naive CD8 cells, which were CD45RO-negative and positively selected for CCR7. Every one of the donors was a Caucasian adult that lived in Nashville, Tennessee. V was clipped by 4 bases and J by 0 bases, with 20 bases between them. This CDR3 region has 18 residues. Germline values: CDR1 SGHTS, CDR2 YDEGEE. A remark on this clone: Antigen: not known.

Study conclusions and caveats: Sampling used blood alone; tissue repertoires probably differ.

Sequencing was performed on naive CD8+ T cells sorted from blood. This clonotype was obtained from a man aged 18 to 29 in good health. This chain connects TRBV5-8 to TRBJ1-5; unclear D gene. Here the CDR3 reads CASSLHPQETYSNQPQHF. The CDR3 coding sequence is TGTGCCAGCAGCCTTCATCCCCAGGAGACCTATAGCAATCAGCCCCAGCATTTT.